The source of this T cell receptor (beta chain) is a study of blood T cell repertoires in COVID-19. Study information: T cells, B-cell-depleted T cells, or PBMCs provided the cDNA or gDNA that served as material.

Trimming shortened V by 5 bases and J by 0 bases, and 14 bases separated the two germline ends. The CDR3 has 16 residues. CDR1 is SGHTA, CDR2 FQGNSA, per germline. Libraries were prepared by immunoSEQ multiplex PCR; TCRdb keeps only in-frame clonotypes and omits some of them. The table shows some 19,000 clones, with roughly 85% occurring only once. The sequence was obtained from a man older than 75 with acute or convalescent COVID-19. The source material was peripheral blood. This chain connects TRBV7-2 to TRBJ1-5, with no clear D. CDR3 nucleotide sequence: TGTGCCAGCAGCCCGCATGGGCTTCATAGCAATCAGCCCCAGCATTTT. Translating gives CASSPHGLHSNQPQHF.